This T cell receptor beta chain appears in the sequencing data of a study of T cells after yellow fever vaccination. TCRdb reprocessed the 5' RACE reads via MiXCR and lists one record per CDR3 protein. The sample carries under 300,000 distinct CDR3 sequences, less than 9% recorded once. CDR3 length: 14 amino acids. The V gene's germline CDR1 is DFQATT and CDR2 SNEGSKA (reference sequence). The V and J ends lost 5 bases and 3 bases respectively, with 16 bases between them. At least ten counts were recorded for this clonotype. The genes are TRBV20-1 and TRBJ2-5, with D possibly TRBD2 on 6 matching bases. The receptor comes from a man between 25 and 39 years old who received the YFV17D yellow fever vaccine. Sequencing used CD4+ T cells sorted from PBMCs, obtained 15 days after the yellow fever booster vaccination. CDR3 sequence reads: CSAPWVSGEETQYF. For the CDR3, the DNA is TGCAGTGCTCCCTGGGTTAGCGGAGAAGAGACCCAGTACTTC.